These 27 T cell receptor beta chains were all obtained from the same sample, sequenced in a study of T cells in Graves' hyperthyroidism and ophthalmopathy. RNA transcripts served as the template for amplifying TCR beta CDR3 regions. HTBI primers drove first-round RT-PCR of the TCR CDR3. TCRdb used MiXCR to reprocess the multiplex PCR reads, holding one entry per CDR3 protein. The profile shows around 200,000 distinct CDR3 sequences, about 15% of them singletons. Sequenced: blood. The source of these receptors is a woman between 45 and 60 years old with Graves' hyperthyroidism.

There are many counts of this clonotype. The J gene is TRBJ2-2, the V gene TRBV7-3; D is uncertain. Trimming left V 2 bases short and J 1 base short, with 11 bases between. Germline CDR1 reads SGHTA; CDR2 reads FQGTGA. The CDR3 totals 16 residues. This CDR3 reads CASSLGSVKNTGELFF. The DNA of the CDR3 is TGTGCCAGCAGCTTAGGTTCGGTAAAGAACACCGGGGAGCTGTTTTTT.

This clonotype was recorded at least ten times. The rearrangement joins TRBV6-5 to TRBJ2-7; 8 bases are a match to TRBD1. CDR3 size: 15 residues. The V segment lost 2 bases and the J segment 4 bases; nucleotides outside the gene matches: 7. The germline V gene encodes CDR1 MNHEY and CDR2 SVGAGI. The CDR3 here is CASSYGQGKGYEQYF. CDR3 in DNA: TGTGCCAGCAGTTACGGACAGGGTAAGGGGTACGAGCAGTACTTC.

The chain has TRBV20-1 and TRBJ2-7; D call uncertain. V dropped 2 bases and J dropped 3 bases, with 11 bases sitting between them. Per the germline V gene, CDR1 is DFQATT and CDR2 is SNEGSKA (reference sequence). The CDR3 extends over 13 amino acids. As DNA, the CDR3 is TGCAGTGCTAGACCTGATCGCGGCTACGAGCAGTACTTC. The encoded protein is CSARPDRGYEQYF.

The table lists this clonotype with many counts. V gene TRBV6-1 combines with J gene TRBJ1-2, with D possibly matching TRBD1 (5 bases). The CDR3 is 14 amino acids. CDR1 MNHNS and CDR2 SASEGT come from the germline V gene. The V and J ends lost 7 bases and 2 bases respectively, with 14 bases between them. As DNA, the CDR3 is TGTGCCAGCAACCCCGGCAGGGAAAACTATGGCTACACCTTC. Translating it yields CASNPGRENYGYTF.

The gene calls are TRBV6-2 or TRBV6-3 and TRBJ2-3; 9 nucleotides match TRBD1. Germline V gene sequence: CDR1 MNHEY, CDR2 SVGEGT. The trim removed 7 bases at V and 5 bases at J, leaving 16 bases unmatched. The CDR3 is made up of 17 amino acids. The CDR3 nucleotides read TGTGCCAGCACCCTCGGGACAGGGCGGGTGGTCAGAGATACGCAGTATTTT. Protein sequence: CASTLGTGRVVRDTQYF.

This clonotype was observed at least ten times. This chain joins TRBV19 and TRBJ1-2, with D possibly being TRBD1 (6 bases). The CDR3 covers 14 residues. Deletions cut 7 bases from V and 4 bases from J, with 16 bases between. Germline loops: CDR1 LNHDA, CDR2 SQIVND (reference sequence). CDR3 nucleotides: TGTGCCAGTATTCCCGGGGGCTCGTTCTATGGCTACACCTTC. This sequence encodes CASIPGGSFYGYTF.

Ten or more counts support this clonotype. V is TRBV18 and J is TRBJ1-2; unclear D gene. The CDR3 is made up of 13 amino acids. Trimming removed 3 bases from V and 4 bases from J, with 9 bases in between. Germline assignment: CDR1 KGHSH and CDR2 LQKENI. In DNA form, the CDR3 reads TGTGCCAGCTCACCCCTCGGCGGCTATGGCTACACCTTC. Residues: CASSPLGGYGYTF. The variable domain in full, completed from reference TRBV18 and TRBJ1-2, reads NAGVMQNPRHLVRRRGQEARLRCSPMKGHSHVYWYRQLPEEGLKFMVYLQKENIIDESGMPKERFSAEFPKEGPSILRIQQVVRGDSAAYFCASSPLGGYGYTFGSGTRLTVV.

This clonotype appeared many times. CDR3 sequence (DNA): TGTGCCATCAGTGACCCTTCTTGGATGGGCGAGACCCAGTACTTC. Translating it yields CAISDPSWMGETQYF. The chain couples TRBV10-3 to TRBJ2-5, with no clear D. The CDR3 length is 15 residues. Trimming removed 3 bases at V and 5 bases at J, with 16 bases between. In germline, CDR1 is ENHRY, CDR2 SYGVKD.

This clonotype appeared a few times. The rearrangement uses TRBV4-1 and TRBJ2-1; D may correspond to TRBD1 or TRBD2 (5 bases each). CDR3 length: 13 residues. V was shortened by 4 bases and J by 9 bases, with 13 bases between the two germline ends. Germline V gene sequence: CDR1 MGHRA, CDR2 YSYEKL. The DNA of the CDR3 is TGCGCCAGCAGCCTCCCTCGGGGCGTTGAGCAGTTCTTC. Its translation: CASSLPRGVEQFF.

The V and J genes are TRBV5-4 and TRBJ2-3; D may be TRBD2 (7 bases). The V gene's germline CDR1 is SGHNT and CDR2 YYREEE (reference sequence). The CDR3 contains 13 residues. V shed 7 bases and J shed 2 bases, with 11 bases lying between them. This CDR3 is CASGGGLTDTQYF. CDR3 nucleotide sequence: TGTGCCAGCGGGGGGGGCCTCACAGATACGCAGTATTTT.

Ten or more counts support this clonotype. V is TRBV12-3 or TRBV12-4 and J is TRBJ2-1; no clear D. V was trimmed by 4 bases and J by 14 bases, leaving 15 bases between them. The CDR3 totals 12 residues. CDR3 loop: CASSSAWGIEFF. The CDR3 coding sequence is TGTGCCAGCAGTTCAGCGTGGGGTATCGAGTTCTTC.

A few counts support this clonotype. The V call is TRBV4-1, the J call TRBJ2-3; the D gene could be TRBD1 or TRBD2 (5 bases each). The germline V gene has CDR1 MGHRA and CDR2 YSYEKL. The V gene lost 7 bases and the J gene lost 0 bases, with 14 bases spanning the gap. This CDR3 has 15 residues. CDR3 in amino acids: CASTRIWGSTDTQYF. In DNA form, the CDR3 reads TGCGCCAGCACCAGAATTTGGGGGAGCACAGATACGCAGTATTTT.

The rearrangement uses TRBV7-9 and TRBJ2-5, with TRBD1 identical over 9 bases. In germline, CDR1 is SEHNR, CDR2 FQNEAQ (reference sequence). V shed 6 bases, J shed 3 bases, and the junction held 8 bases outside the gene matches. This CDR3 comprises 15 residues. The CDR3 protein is CASRRQGVLKETQYF. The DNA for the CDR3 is TGTGCCAGCAGAAGACAGGGGGTGTTGAAAGAGACCCAGTACTTC.

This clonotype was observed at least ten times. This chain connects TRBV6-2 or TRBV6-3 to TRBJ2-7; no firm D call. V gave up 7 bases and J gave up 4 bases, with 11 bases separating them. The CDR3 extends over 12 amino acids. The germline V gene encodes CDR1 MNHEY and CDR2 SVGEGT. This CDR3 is CASTNSFYEQYF. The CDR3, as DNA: TGTGCCAGCACTAACAGCTTTTACGAGCAGTACTTC.

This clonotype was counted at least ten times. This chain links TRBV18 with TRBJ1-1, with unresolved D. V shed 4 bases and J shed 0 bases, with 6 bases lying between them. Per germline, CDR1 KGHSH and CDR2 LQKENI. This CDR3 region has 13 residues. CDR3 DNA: TGTGCCAGCTCACTACAGATGAACACTGAAGCTTTCTTT. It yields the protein CASSLQMNTEAFF.

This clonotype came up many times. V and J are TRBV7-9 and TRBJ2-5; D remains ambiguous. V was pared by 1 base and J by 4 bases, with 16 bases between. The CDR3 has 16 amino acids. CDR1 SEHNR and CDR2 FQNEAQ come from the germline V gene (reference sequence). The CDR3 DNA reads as TGTGCCAGCAGCTTAGTGAGAGCTCAAGTCGGAGAGACCCAGTACTTC. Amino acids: CASSLVRAQVGETQYF.

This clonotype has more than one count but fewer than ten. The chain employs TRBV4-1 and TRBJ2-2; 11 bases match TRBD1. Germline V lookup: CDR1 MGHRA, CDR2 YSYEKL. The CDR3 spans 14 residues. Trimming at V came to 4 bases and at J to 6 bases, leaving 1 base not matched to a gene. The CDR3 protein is CASSRDRGSGELFF. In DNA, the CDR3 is TGCGCCAGCAGCCGGGACAGGGGGTCCGGGGAGCTGTTTTTT.

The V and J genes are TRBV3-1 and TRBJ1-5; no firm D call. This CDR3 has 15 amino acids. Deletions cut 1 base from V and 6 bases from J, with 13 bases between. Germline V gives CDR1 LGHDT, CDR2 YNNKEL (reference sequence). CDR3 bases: TGTGCCAGCAGCCAAGGTATGGGGATAGTTCAGCCCCAGCATTTT. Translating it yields CASSQGMGIVQPQHF.

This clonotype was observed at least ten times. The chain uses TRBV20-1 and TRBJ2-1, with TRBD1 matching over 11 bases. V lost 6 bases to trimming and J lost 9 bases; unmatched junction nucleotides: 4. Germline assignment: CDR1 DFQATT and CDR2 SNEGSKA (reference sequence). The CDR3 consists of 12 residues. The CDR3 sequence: CSARTGGVEQFF. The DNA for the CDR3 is TGCAGTGCGAGGACAGGGGGCGTTGAGCAGTTCTTC.

The CDR3 nucleotides read TGTGCCAGCAGCCAAAGGGTCGTCAGCTCTGGAAACACCATATATTTT. It encodes CASSQRVVSSGNTIYF. This chain connects TRBV7-2 to TRBJ1-3; no clear D gene. The CDR3 sequence is 16 residues long. CDR1 and CDR2 (germline): SGHTA, FQGNSA. V lost 5 bases, J lost 0 bases, and 14 bases lay in between.

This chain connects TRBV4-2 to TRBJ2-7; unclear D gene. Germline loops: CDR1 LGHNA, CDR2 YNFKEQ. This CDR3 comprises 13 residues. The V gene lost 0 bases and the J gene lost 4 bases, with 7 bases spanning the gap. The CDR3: CASSQDLYYEQYF. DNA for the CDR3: TGTGCCAGCAGCCAAGACCTCTATTACGAGCAGTACTTC.

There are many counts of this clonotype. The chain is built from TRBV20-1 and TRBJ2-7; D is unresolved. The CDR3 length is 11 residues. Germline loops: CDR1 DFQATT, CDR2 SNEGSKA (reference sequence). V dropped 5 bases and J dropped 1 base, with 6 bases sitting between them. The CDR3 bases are TGCAGTGCTGACCCTTCCTACGAGCAGTACTTC. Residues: CSADPSYEQYF.

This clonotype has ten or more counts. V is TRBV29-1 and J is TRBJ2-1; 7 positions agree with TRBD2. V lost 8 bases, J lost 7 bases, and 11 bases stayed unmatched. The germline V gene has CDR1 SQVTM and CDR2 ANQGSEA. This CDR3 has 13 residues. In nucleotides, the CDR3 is TGCAGCTTAGCGGGCTTGTATTCGAATGAGCAGTTCTTC. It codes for CSLAGLYSNEQFF.

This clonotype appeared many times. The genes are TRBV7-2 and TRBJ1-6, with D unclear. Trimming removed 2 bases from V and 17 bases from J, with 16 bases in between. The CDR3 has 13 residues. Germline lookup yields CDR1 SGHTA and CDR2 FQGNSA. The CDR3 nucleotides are TGTGCCAGCAGCTTATTTTCGGGCCTTCGAATCCACTTT. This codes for CASSLFSGLRIHF. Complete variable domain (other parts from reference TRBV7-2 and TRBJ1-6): GAGVSQSPSNKVTEKGKDVELRCDPISGHTALYWYRQSLGQGLEFLIYFQGNSAPDKSGLPSDRFSAERTGGSVSTLTIQRTQQEDSAVYLCASSLFSGLRIHFGNGTRLTVT.

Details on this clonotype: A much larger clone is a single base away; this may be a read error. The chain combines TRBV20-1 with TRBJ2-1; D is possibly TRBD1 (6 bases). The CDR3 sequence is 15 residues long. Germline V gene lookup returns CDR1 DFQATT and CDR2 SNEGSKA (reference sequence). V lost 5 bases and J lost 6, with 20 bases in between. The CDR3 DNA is TGCAGTGCTGGACGAGGGCCCCCGGACAGCAATGAGCAGTTCTTC. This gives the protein CSAGRGPPDSNEQFF.

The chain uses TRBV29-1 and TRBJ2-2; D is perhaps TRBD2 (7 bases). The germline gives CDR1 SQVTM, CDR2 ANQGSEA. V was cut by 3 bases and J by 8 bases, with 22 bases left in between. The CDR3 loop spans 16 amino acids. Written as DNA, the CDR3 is TGCAGCGTTGAGTTTGAAGTTAGGGGGGGCTCGGGGGAGCTGTTTTTT. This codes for CSVEFEVRGGSGELFF.

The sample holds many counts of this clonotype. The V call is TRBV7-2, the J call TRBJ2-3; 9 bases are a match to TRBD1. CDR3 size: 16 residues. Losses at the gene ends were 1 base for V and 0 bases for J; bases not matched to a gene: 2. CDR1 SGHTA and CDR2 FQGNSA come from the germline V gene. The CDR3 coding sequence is TGTGCCAGCAGCTTAGATGGGACAGGGAGCACAGATACGCAGTATTTT. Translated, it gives CASSLDGTGSTDTQYF. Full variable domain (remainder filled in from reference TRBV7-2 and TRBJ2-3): GAGVSQSPSNKVTEKGKDVELRCDPISGHTALYWYRQSLGQGLEFLIYFQGNSAPDKSGLPSDRFSAERTGGSVSTLTIQRTQQEDSAVYLCASSLDGTGSTDTQYFGPGTRLTVL.